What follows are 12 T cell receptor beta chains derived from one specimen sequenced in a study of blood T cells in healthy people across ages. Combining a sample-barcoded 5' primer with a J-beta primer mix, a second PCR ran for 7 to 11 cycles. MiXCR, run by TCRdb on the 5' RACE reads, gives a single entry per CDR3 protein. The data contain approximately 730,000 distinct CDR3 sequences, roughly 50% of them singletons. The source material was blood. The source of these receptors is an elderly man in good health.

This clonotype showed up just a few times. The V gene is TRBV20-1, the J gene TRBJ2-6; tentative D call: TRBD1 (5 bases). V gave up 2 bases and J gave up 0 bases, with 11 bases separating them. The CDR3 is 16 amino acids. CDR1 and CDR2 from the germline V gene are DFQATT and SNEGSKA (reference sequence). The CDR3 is CSARRQGTSGANVLTF. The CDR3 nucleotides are TGCAGTGCTAGAAGGCAGGGTACCTCTGGGGCCAACGTCCTGACTTTC.

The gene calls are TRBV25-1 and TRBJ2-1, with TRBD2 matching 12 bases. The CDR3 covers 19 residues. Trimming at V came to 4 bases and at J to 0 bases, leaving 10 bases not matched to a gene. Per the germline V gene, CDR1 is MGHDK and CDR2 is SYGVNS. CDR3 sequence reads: CASSGTGTSGPFSYNEQFF. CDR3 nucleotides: TGTGCCAGCAGTGGGACCGGGACTAGCGGGCCGTTCTCCTACAATGAGCAGTTCTTC.

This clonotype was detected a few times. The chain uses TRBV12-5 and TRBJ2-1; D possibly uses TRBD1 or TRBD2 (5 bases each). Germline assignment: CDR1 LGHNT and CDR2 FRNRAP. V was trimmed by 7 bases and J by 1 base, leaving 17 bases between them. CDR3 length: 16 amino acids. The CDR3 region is CASAPRQRTSYNEQFF. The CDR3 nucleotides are TGTGCTAGTGCCCCGAGGCAGCGGACATCCTACAATGAGCAGTTCTTC.

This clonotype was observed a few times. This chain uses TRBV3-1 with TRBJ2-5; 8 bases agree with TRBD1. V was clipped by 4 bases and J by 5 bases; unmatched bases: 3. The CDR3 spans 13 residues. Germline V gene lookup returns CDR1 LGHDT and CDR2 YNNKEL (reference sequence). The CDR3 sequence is CASSPGGWETQYF. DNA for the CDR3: TGTGCCAGCAGCCCAGGGGGCTGGGAGACCCAGTACTTC.

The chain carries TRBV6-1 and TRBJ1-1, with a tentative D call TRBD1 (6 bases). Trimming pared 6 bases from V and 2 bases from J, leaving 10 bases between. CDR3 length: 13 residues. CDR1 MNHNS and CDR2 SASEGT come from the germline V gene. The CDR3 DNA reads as TGTGCCAGCAGGGACAGCAGAAACACTGAAGCTTTCTTT. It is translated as CASRDSRNTEAFF.

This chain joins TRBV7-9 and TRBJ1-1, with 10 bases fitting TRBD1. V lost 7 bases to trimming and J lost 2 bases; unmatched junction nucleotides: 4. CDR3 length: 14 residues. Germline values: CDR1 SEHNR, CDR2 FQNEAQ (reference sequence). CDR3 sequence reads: CASNRDRGNTEAFF. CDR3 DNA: TGTGCCAGCAACCGGGACAGGGGAAACACTGAAGCTTTCTTT.

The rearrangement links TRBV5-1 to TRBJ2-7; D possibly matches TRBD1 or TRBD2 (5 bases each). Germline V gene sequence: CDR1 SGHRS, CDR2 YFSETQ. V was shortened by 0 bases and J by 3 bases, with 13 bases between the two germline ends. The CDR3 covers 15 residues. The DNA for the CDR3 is TGCGCCAGCAGCTTGGCCGGGGACGGTGACTACGAGCAGTACTTC. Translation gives CASSLAGDGDYEQYF. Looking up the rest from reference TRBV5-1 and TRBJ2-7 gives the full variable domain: KAGVTQTPRYLIKTRGQQVTLSCSPISGHRSVSWYQQTPGQGLQFLFEYFSETQRNKGNFPGRFSGRQFSNSRSEMNVSTLELGDSALYLCASSLAGDGDYEQYFGPGTRLTVT.

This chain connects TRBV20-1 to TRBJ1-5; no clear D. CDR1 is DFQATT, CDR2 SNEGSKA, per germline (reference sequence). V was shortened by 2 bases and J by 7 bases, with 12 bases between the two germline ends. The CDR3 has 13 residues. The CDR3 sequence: CSARKGSGQPQHF. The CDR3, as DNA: TGCAGTGCTAGAAAGGGATCCGGACAGCCCCAGCATTTT.

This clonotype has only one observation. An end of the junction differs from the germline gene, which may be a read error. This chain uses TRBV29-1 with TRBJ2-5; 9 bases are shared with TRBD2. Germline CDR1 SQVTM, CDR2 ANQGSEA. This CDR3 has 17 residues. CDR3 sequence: CSVERPGLAGLGETRYF. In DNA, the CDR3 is TGCAGCGTTGAACGACCGGGGCTAGCGGGATTGGGAGAGACCCGGTACTTC.

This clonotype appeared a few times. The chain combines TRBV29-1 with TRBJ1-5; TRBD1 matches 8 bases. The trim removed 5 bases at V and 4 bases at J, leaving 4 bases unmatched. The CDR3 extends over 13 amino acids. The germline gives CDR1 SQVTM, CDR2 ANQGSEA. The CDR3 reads CSVRQGPNQPQHF. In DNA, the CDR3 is TGCAGCGTTCGACAGGGGCCTAATCAGCCCCAGCATTTT.

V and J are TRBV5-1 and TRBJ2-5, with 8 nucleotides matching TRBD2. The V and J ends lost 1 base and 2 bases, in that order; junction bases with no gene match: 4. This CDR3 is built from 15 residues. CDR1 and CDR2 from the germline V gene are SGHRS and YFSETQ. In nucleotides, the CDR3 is TGCGCCAGCAGCTTGATGGGGACTAGACAAGAGACCCAGTACTTC. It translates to CASSLMGTRQETQYF. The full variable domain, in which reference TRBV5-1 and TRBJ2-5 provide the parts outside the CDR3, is KAGVTQTPRYLIKTRGQQVTLSCSPISGHRSVSWYQQTPGQGLQFLFEYFSETQRNKGNFPGRFSGRQFSNSRSEMNVSTLELGDSALYLCASSLMGTRQETQYFGPGTRLLVL.

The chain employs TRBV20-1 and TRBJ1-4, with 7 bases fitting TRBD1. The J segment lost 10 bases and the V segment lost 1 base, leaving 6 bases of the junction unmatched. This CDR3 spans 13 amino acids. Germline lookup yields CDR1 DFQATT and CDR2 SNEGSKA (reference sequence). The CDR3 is CSARGQGEGKLFF. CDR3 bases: TGCAGTGCTAGAGGTCAGGGGGAAGGAAAACTGTTTTTT.